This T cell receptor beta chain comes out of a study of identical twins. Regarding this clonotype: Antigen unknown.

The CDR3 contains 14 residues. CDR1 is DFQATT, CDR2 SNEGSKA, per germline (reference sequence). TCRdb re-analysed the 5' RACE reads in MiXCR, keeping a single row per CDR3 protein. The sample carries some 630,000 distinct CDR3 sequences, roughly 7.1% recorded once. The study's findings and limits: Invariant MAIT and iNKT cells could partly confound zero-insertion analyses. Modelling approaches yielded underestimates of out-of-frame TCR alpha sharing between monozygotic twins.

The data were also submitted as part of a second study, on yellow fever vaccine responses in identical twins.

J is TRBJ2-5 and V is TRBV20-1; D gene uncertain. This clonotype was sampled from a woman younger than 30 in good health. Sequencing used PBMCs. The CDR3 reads CTTGRSSVQETQYF. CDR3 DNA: TGCACCACCGGCAGATCAAGCGTCCAAGAGACCCAGTACTTC.